This entry is about one T cell receptor beta chain. Its specific antigen is unknown. Base quality data are lacking; no much larger clone is found one base away. This sample is drawn from a study of vaccination effects on CD4 cells after COVID-19 (dated by TCRdb to between 2022 and 2023). Some background on the complete study: Each participant got two doses of an mRNA SARS-CoV-2 vaccine, either BNT162b2 or mRNA-1273. In both COVID-19 convalescent patients and infection-naive vaccine recipients, the study compared SARS-CoV-2 spike-specific CD4+ TCR repertoires from before mRNA vaccination with those from after it. The full study included some 10 COVID-19 convalescent patients and a few SARS-CoV-2-naive healthy vaccine recipients. The Oncomine TCR Beta short-read assay on an Illumina iSeq 100 was used to sequence cultures from other donors in the study. Study-wide findings and limitations: Clones induced by infection and clones induced by vaccination both contracted markedly at late timepoints after vaccination, which fits with T cell responses waning over time. The study was limited by a small number of convalescent patients, and early post-infection timepoints were lacking. Among healthy vaccine recipients, nearly all vaccine-induced clones were SARS-CoV-2 mono-reactive, and only 1 of 255 was cross-reactive with common cold coronaviruses.

The CDR3 runs 15 amino acids, cysteine and phenylalanine included. The sequence is cut down to CDR3 DNA, 45 bases in frame from base 1. The germline V gene (reference sequence) supplies CDR1 GTSNPN and CDR2 SVGIG. A distance of 10 bases separates the germline ends of V and J, which lose 2 bases and 0 bases respectively. To identify antigen-specific CD4+ T cell clonotypes by their expansion, the ViraFEST assay first stimulated PBMC with viral peptide pools and then applied TCR sequencing. After about 9 days of culture, CD4+ T cells were isolated with the EasySep CD4+ T cell isolation kit. None of the healthy vaccine recipients had a prior SARS-CoV-2 infection, which was confirmed by nucleocapsid antibody tests that came back negative both before and after vaccination. Each well held more than 1.5 million PBMC cultured in IMDM containing roughly 5% human AB serum, about 10 IU/ml IL-2 and gentamicin, along with approximately 10 ug/ml peptides. On days 3 and 7, half of the culture medium was replaced with fresh IL-2-containing medium. Unless noted otherwise, every peptide stimulation condition was cultured in triplicate wells. Using Ficoll-Paque Plus gradient centrifugation, PBMC were separated from whole blood and then either used fresh or cryopreserved at -140C. The spike proteins of SARS-CoV-2 and of the common cold coronaviruses HCoV-NL63, HCoV-OC43 and HCoV-229E were spanned by overlapping peptide pools. The QIAamp micro DNA kit was used to extract genomic DNA from the cultured CD4+ T cells.

The library was generated by the immunoSEQ multiplex PCR assay. TCR beta CDR3 sequencing was performed on DNA from the cultured, isolated CD4+ T cells. From the authors' description of their analysis: Non-productive TCR sequences were discarded, and reads were trimmed to the CDR3 region, with only CDR3s of 7 or more amino acids retained. Antigen-specific clonotypes were identified using the MANAFEST web app by comparison of expansion in peptide wells against reference cultures. For clones to be considered positive, expansion at FDR<0.05 versus reference and all other wells, an odds ratio above 5, and a frequency above 0.1% in two replicate wells were required. A clonotype was defined as cross-reactive if the clonotype was significantly expanded both in SARS-CoV-2 spike wells and in at least one common cold coronavirus spike condition. Using the stringdist R package, CDR3 similarity was measured by Levenshtein distance, and unrooted trees were constructed with ape in R 3.6.1. Entries here come from immuneACCESS through TCRdb and include only in-frame sequences with V and J called. Some clones fail to appear in such tables; in the studies checked, an unresolved V gene covers under half of the shortfall, and the cause of the remainder is unknown. Clone size and the V and J calls come from that table; the DNA yielded D and trimming. This sample lists approximately 22,000 clones; about 73% were detected once. The ten biggest clones cover around 11% of the sample.

This specimen was CD4+ T cells from PBMCs cultured with HCoV-229E spike peptides, taken before COVID-19 vaccination. The cell subset or site label corresponds to: HCoV-229E spike overlapping peptide pool stimulation. The chain is made from TRBV30 and TRBJ1-4; TRBD1 might be the D gene, on 5 matching bases. This TCR was sampled from a human donor who received a COVID-19 vaccine. The CDR3 protein: CAWSSGPATNEKLFF. The DNA reads TGTGCCTGGAGTTCGGGGCCCGCAACTAATGAAAAACTGTTTTTT.